The clone carrying this T cell receptor (beta chain) was counted a few times. Vbeta (60) and Jbeta (13) primers were used in the PCR. Only in-frame clones appear in the TCRdb table, and some are missing; sequencing was by immunoSEQ multiplex PCR. The profile shows around 99,000 clones, roughly 69% of them singletons. These data are taken from a study of cytomegalovirus exposure and HLA in healthy donors. The ends lost 3 bases at V and 6 bases at J; junction bases unmatched: 5. Germline lookup yields CDR1 SGHTA and CDR2 FQGNSA. CDR3 size: 15 residues. Sequenced material: PBMCs. This TCR came from a woman in her 70s in good health and CMV-seropositive. This chain links TRBV7-2 with TRBJ2-3; 11 nucleotides agree with TRBD2. CDR3 DNA: TGTGCCAGCAGCTTTGGCCTAGCGGGGGGCGATACGCAGTATTTT. Protein product: CASSFGLAGGDTQYF.